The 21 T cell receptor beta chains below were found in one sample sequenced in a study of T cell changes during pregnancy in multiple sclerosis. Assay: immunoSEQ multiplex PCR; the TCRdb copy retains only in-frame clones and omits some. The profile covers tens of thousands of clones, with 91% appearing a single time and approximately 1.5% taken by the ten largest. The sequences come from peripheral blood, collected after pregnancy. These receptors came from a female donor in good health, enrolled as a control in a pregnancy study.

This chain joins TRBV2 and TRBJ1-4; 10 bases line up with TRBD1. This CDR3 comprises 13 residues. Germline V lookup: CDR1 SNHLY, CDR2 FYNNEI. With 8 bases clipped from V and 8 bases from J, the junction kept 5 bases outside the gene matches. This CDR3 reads CASSGQGLEKLFF. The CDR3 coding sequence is TGTGCCAGCTCGGGACAGGGGCTCGAAAAACTGTTTTTT.

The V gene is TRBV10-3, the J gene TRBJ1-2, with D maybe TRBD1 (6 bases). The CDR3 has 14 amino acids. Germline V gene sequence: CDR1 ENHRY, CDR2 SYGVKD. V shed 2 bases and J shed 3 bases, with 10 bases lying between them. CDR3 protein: CAISEDRRYYGYTF. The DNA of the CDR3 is TGTGCCATCAGTGAGGACAGGCGCTACTATGGCTACACCTTC.

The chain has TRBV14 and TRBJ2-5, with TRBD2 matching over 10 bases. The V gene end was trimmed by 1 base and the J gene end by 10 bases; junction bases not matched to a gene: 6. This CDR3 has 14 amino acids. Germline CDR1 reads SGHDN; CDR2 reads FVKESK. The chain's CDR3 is CASSQVLAGEVQYF. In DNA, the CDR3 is TGTGCCAGCAGCCAAGTCCTAGCGGGGGAGGTCCAGTACTTC.

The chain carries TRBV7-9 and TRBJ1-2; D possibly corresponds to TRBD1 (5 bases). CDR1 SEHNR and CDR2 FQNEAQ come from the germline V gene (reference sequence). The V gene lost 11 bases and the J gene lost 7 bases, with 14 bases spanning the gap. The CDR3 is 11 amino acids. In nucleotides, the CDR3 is TGTGCCGGTACCCGGAGGGGTGGCTACACCTTC. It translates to CAGTRRGGYTF.

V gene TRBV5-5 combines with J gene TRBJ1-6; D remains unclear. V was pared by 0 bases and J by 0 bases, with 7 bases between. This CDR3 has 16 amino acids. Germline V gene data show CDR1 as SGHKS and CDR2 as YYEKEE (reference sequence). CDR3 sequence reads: CASSLVWSSYNSPLHF. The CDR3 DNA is TGTGCCAGCAGCTTGGTTTGGAGCTCCTATAATTCACCCCTCCACTTT.

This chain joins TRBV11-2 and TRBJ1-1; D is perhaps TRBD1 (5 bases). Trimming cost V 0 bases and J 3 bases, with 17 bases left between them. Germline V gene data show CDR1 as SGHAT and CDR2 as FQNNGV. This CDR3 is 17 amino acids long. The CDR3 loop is CASSLDMSGTPYTEAFF. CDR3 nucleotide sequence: TGTGCCAGCAGCTTAGATATGTCCGGGACTCCATACACTGAAGCTTTCTTT.

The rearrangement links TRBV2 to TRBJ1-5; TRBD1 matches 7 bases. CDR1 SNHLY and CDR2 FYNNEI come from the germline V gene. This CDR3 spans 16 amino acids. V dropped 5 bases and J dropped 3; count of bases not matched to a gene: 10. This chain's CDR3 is CASSHRGQTHNQPQHF. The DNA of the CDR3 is TGTGCCAGCAGTCACAGGGGTCAGACACACAATCAGCCCCAGCATTTT.

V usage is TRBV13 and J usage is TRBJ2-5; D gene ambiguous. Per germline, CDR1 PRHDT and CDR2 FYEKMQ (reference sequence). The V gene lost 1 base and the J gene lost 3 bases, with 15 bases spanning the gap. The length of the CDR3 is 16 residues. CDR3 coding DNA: TGTGCCAGCAGCTTAGTTAACGAGCGAGGCGAAGAGACCCAGTACTTC. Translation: CASSLVNERGEETQYF.

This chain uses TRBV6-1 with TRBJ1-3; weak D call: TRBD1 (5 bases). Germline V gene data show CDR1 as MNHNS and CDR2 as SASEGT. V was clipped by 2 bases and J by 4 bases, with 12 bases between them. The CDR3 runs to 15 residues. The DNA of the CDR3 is TGTGCCAGCAGTGAACGCGGGACCCCAGGAAACACCATATATTTT. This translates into CASSERGTPGNTIYF.

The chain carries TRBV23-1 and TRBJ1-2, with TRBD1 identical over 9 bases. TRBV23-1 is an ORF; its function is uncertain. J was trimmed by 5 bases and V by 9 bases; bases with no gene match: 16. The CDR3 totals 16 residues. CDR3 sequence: CARSPLTGGVLYGYTF. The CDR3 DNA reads TGCGCCAGAAGCCCTTTGACAGGGGGTGTATTATATGGCTACACCTTC.

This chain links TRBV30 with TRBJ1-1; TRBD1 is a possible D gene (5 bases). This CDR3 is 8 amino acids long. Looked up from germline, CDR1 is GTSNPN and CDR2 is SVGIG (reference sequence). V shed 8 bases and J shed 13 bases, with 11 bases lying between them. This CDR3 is CAGGEHFF. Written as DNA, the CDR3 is TGTGCCGGGGGGGAGCATTTCTTT.

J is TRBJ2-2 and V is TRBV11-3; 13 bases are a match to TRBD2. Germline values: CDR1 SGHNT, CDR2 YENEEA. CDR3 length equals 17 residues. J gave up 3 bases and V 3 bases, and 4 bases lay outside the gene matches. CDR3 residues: CASSFRLAGGDTGELFF. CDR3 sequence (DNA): TGTGCCAGCAGCTTTAGACTAGCGGGGGGTGACACCGGGGAGCTGTTTTTT.

CDR3 sequence reads: CASSILGVRNNQPQHF. The CDR3 nucleotides are TGTGCCAGTAGTATACTAGGGGTAAGGAACAATCAGCCCCAGCATTTT. The chain employs TRBV19 and TRBJ1-5, with TRBD1 as a possible D gene (5 bases). This CDR3 spans 16 amino acids. V lost 2 bases to trimming and J lost 3 bases, with 14 bases between them. In germline, CDR1 is LNHDA, CDR2 SQIVND (reference sequence).

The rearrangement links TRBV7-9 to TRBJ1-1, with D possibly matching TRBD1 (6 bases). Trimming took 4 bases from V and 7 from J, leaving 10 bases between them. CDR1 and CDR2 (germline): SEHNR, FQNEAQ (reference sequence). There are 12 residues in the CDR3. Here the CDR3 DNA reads TGTGCCAGCAGCTCAGGGGAGCTTGAAGCTTTCTTT. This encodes CASSSGELEAFF.

The CDR3 DNA is TGCGCCAGCAGCCTGGGGACAGGGGGCGTCTACGAGCAGTACTTC. Amino acids: CASSLGTGGVYEQYF. The rearrangement uses TRBV5-1 and TRBJ2-7; the match to TRBD1 covers 12 bases. V lost 4 bases and J lost 3; bases outside the gene matches: 5. This CDR3 spans 15 amino acids. Per germline, CDR1 SGHRS and CDR2 YFSETQ.

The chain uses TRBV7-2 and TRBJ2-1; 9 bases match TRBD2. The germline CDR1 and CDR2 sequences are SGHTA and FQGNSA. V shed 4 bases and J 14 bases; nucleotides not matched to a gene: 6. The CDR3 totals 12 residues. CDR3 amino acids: CASSSVAGEEFF. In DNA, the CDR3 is TGTGCCAGCAGCTCCGTAGCGGGGGAAGAGTTCTTC.

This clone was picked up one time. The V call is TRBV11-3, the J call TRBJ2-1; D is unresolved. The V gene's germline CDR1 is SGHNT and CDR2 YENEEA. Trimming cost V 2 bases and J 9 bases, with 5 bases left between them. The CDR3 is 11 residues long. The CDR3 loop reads CASSLSREQFF. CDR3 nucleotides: TGTGCCAGCAGCTTAAGCCGTGAGCAGTTCTTC.

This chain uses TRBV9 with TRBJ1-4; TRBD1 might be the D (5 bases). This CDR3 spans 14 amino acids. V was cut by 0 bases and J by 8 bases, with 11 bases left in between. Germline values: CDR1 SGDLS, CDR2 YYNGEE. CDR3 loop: CASSVDQGIEKLFF. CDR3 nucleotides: TGTGCCAGCAGCGTAGACCAGGGAATCGAAAAACTGTTTTTT.

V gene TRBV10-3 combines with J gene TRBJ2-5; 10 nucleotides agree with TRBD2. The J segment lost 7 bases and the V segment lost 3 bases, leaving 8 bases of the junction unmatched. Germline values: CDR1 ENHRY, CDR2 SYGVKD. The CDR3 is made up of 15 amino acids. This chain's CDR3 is CAISESLAGAGTQYF. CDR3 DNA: TGTGCCATCAGTGAATCTCTAGCGGGGGCCGGGACCCAGTACTTC.

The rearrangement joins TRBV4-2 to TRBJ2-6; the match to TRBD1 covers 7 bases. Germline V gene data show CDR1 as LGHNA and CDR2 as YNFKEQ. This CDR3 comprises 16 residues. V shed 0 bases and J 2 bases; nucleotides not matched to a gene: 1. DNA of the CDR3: TGTGCCAGCAGCCAAGACCAGGGGGCTGGGGCCAACGTCCTGACTTTC. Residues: CASSQDQGAGANVLTF.

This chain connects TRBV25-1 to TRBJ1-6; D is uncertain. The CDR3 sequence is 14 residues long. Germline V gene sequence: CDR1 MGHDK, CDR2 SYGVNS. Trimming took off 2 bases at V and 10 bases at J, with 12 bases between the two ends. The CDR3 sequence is CASSERAEFSPLHF. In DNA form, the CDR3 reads TGTGCCAGCAGTGAAAGAGCCGAATTCTCACCCCTCCACTTT.